The 2 T cell receptor beta chains reported below all come from one sample, sequenced in a study of blood T cell repertoires in COVID-19. Profiling relied on immunoSEQ multiplex PCR, and the TCRdb table lists in-frame clones only, not all of them. The repertoire holds about 58,000 clones, with around 89% as singletons. The material sequenced was peripheral blood. The origin of the receptors is a man in his sixties with acute or convalescent COVID-19.

This chain joins TRBV6-5 and TRBJ2-7, with no clear D. CDR1 is MNHEY and CDR2 is SVGAGI in the germline V gene. V was pared by 6 bases and J by 3 bases, with 15 bases between. This CDR3 spans 14 amino acids. The CDR3 DNA is TGTGCCAGCAGCCCCTTCGGCCAGGACTACGAGCAGTACTTC. This codes for CASSPFGQDYEQYF.

The V gene is TRBV30, the J gene TRBJ1-4; weak D call: TRBD1 (6 bases). Per germline, CDR1 GTSNPN and CDR2 SVGIG (reference sequence). Deletions cut 3 bases from V and 4 bases from J, with 9 bases between. The CDR3 runs to 13 residues. The CDR3 DNA is TGTGCCTGGAGCGGGACACTTAATGAAAAACTGTTTTTT. Its protein product is CAWSGTLNEKLFF.